What follows are 9 T cell receptor beta chains derived from one specimen sequenced in a study of shared clonotypes between healthy human individuals. Assay used: immunoSEQ multiplex PCR; TCRdb lists only in-frame clones, some missing. The table lists over 1.5 million clones, 95% to 99% of them singletons. Sequenced material: naive CD4+ T cells sorted from blood. This sample's subset: CD45RA+ positively selected. The receptors were sampled from a man aged 25 to 45 in good health.

The chain joins TRBV29-1 to TRBJ2-3; D uncertain. Germline lookup yields CDR1 SQVTM and CDR2 ANQGSEA. V dropped 6 bases and J dropped 0 bases, with 10 bases sitting between them. This CDR3 is built from 13 residues. Here the CDR3 reads CSVLGSSTDTQYF. In DNA form, the CDR3 reads TGCAGCGTATTGGGATCTAGCACAGATACGCAGTATTTT.

CDR3 loop: CASSQDTRDYEQYF. CDR3 DNA: TGTGCCAGCAGCCAAGACACTAGGGACTACGAGCAGTACTTC. V gene TRBV4-2 combines with J gene TRBJ2-7; D may be TRBD2 (5 bases). Per the germline V gene, CDR1 is LGHNA and CDR2 is YNFKEQ. Between the trimmed V and J ends, which lost 0 bases and 3 bases, there was a span of 9 bases. This CDR3 is 14 amino acids long.

This chain links TRBV29-1 with TRBJ1-1; 9 nucleotides agree with TRBD1. CDR1 and CDR2 from the germline V gene are SQVTM and ANQGSEA. CDR3 length: 14 amino acids. J was trimmed by 0 bases and V by 5 bases; bases with no gene match: 4. In DNA, the CDR3 is TGCAGCGTTAACAGGGGGCTTTTGAACACTGAAGCTTTCTTT. Protein: CSVNRGLLNTEAFF.

The chain couples TRBV9 to TRBJ2-1; 10 bases fit TRBD2. The ends lost 4 bases at V and 4 bases at J; junction bases unmatched: 2. Germline V gene data show CDR1 as SGDLS and CDR2 as YYNGEE. The CDR3 totals 14 residues. In DNA form, the CDR3 reads TGTGCCAGCAGCAGAGCGGGAGGGTACAATGAGCAGTTCTTC. This gives the protein CASSRAGGYNEQFF.

The chain recombines TRBV27 with TRBJ2-7, with 11 bases fitting TRBD2. The V segment lost 6 bases and the J segment 6 bases; nucleotides outside the gene matches: 10. The CDR3 totals 15 residues. CDR1 is MNHEY and CDR2 is SMNVEV in the germline V gene (reference sequence). The CDR3: CASSPRLAGQGEQYF. The CDR3 nucleotides are TGTGCCAGCAGCCCCAGACTAGCGGGACAGGGCGAGCAGTACTTC.

The genes are TRBV4-2 and TRBJ1-1, with a tentative D call TRBD1 (5 bases). The V and J ends lost 1 base and 1 base respectively, with 10 bases between them. Germline V CDR1 and CDR2: LGHNA, YNFKEQ. This CDR3 region has 15 residues. The CDR3 loop is CASSQGSRENTEAFF. The CDR3 DNA follows: TGTGCCAGCAGCCAAGGGAGCAGGGAGAACACTGAAGCTTTCTTT.

The gene calls are TRBV7-8 and TRBJ1-2; tentative D call: TRBD1 (5 bases). The CDR3 runs 16 residues. The germline gives CDR1 SGHVS, CDR2 FQNEAQ. V shed 5 bases and J shed 0 bases, with 16 bases lying between them. CDR3 sequence reads: CASSLSGTVPNYGYTF. CDR3 bases: TGTGCCAGCAGCCTGAGTGGGACCGTGCCTAACTATGGCTACACCTTC.

The CDR3: CASSGSPNQPQHF. The CDR3 DNA reads TGTGCCAGCAGTGGCAGCCCGAATCAGCCCCAGCATTTT. The chain couples TRBV2 to TRBJ1-5, with D unresolved. Germline assignment: CDR1 SNHLY and CDR2 FYNNEI. Trimming took off 4 bases at V and 4 bases at J, with 8 bases between the two ends. The CDR3 extends over 13 amino acids.

V gene TRBV7-7 combines with J gene TRBJ2-1, with TRBD2 as a possible D gene (6 bases). CDR3 length: 14 residues. V was cut by 2 bases and J by 5 bases, with 10 bases left in between. Germline-derived CDR1 and CDR2 are SSHAT and FNYEAQ (reference sequence). The CDR3 sequence is CASSLSIADNEQFF. The CDR3 bases are TGTGCCAGCAGCTTATCTATAGCGGACAATGAGCAGTTCTTC.